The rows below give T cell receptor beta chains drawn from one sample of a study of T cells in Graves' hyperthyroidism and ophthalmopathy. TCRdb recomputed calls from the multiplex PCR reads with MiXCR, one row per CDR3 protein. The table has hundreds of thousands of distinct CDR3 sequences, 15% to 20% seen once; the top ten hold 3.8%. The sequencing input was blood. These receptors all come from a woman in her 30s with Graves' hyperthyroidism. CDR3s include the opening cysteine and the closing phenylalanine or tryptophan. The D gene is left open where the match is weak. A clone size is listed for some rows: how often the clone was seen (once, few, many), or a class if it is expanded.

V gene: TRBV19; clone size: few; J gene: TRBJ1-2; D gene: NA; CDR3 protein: CASSPTREAGYTF; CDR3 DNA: TGTGCCAGTAGTCCGACGCGGGAGGCGGGCTACACCTTC
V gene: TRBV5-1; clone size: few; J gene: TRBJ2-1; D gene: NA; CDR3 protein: CASGQGSIDEQFF; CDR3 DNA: TGCGCCAGCGGGCAGGGGAGTATCGATGAGCAGTTCTTC
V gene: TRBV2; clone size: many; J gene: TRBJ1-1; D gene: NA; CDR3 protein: CASSTGHPEAFF; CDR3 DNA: TGTGCCAGCAGCACAGGGCACCCTGAAGCTTTCTTT
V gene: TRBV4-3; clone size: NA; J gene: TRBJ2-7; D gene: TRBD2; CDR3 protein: CASSQHRGLAGAVSEQYF; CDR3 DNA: TGCGCCAGCAGCCAACATAGAGGACTAGCGGGAGCGGTTTCCGAGCAGTACTTC
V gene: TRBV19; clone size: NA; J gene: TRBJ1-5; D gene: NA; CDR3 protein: CASSIRLYQPQHF; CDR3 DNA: TGTGCCAGTAGTATTAGACTTTATCAGCCCCAGCATTTT
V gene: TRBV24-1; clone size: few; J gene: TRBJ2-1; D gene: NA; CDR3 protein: CATGGASYNEQFF; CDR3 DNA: TGTGCCACCGGAGGGGCTTCCTACAATGAGCAGTTCTTC
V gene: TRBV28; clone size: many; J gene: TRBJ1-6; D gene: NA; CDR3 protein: CASSPQGLTLHF; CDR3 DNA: TGTGCCAGCAGTCCCCAGGGACTCACCCTCCACTTT
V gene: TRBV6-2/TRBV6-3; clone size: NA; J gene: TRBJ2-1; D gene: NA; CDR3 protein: CASRQRGEQFF; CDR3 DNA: TGTGCCAGCAGACAAAGGGGTGAGCAGTTCTTC
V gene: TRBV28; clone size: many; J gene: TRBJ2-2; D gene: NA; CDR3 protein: CASSLKGNTGELFF; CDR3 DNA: TGTGCCAGCAGTTTAAAAGGGAACACCGGGGAGCTGTTTTTT
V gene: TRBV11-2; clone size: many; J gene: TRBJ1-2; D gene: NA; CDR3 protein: CASSLAGTGYTF; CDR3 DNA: TGTGCCAGCAGTTTAGCAGGGACTGGCTACACCTTC
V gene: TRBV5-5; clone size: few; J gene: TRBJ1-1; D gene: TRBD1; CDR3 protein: CASSLTGQGHTEAFF; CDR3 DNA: TGTGCCAGCAGCTTGACAGGACAGGGACACACTGAAGCTTTCTTT
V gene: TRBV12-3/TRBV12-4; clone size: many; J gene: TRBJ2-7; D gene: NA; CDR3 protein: CASSSGTHEQYF; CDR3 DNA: TGTGCCAGCAGTTCCGGGACCCACGAGCAGTACTTC
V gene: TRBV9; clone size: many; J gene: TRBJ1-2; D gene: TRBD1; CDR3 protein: CASSEQGTTSGYTF; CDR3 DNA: TGTGCCAGCAGCGAACAGGGGACAACGAGTGGCTACACCTTC
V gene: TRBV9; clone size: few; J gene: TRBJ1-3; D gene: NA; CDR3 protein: CASSVDHTQRQYF; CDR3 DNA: TGTGCCAGCAGCGTAGATCACACACAGAGGCAATATTTT
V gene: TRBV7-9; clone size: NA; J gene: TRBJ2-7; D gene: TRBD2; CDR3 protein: CASSLWGRAGEQYF; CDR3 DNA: TGTGCCAGCAGCTTGTGGGGGAGGGCCGGCGAGCAGTACTTC
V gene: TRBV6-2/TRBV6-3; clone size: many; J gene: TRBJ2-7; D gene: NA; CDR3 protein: CASSYSIGVEQYF; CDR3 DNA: TGTGCCAGCAGTTACTCGATCGGGGTCGAGCAGTACTTC
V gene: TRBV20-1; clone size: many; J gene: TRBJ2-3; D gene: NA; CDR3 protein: CSATGVSGTRTDTQYF; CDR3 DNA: TGCAGTGCTACAGGAGTTTCGGGGACGCGCACAGATACGCAGTATTTT
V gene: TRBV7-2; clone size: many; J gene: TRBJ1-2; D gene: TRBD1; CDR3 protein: CASSFGQGHGYTF; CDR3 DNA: TGTGCCAGCAGCTTTGGACAGGGTCATGGCTACACCTTC
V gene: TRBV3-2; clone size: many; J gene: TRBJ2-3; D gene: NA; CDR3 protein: CASNGRDTQYF; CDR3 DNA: TGTGCCAGCAACGGGCGGGATACGCAGTATTTT
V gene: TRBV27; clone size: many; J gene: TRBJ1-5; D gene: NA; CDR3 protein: CASSFMSGEPQHF; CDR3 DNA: TGTGCCAGCAGTTTCATGAGCGGTGAGCCCCAGCATTTT
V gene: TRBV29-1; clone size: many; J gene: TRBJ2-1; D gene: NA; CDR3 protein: CSVARAGEQFF; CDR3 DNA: TGCAGCGTAGCTAGAGCCGGTGAGCAGTTCTTC
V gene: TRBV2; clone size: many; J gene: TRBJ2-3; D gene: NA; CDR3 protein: CASSEGAGFFSQYF; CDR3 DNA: TGTGCCAGCAGTGAAGGGGCAGGGTTTTTTTCGCAGTATTTT
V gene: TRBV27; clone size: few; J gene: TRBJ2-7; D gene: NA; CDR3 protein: CASSSRAYYEQYF; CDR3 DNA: TGTGCCAGCAGTTCTAGGGCCTACTACGAGCAGTACTTC
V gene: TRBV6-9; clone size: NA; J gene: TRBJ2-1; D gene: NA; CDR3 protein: CASSSNSYNKQFF; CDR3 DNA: TGTGCCAGCAGTTCTAACAGTTACAATAAGCAGTTCTTC